Below are 11 T cell receptor beta chains sequenced from a single sample in a study of blood T cell repertoires in COVID-19. Repertoires were generated with immunoSEQ multiplex PCR, while TCRdb's copy carries only in-frame clones and drops some. The sample includes approximately 70,000 clones, roughly 80% of them seen just once. Sequencing was done on a sample of peripheral blood. The source of these receptors is a woman aged 60-75 years with acute or convalescent COVID-19.

V usage is TRBV10-1 and J usage is TRBJ2-2, with D unresolved. Germline-derived CDR1 and CDR2 are WNHNN and SYGVQD (reference sequence). The CDR3 is 13 amino acids. The V end lost 2 bases, the J end lost 5 bases, and 6 bases lay between the germline ends. The CDR3 spells CASSEAATGELFF. The DNA of the CDR3 is TGCGCCAGCAGTGAGGCTGCGACCGGGGAGCTGTTTTTT.

This chain uses TRBV19 with TRBJ1-2; D call uncertain. Per the germline V gene, CDR1 is LNHDA and CDR2 is SQIVND (reference sequence). Trimming took off 3 bases at V and 10 bases at J, with 9 bases between the two ends. This CDR3 has 11 amino acids. The CDR3 spells CASSIEVDYTF. The CDR3 DNA reads as TGTGCCAGTAGTATCGAGGTCGACTACACCTTC.

The chain links TRBV7-2 to TRBJ1-4; D is unclear. There are 12 residues in the CDR3. V was shortened by 2 bases and J by 8 bases, with 6 bases between the two germline ends. Looked up from germline, CDR1 is SGHTA and CDR2 is FQGNSA. The CDR3 loop is CASSLFREKLFF. CDR3 DNA sequence: TGTGCCAGCAGCTTATTCAGAGAAAAACTGTTTTTT.

This rearrangement joins TRBV6-5 to TRBJ1-4; D is unresolved. The CDR3 has 14 amino acids. V was trimmed by 2 bases and J by 0 bases, leaving 4 bases between them. The germline CDR1 and CDR2 sequences are MNHEY and SVGAGI. CDR3 protein: CASSYRATNEKLFF. CDR3 in DNA: TGTGCCAGCAGTTACCGAGCAACTAATGAAAAACTGTTTTTT.

In its sample, this clone was seen once. The CDR3 here is CASSLTGGLTEAFF. DNA for the CDR3: TGTGCCAGCTCACTAACAGGGGGTTTAACTGAAGCTTTCTTT. V and J are TRBV18 and TRBJ1-1, with 8 bases that match TRBD1. The J segment lost 5 bases and the V segment lost 4 bases, leaving 6 bases of the junction unmatched. The length of the CDR3 is 14 residues. Germline V lookup: CDR1 KGHSH, CDR2 LQKENI.

The V call is TRBV24-1, the J call TRBJ2-1; 11 bases fit TRBD2. V shed 7 bases, J shed 4 bases, and the junction held 14 bases outside the gene matches. This CDR3 comprises 18 residues. Germline values: CDR1 KGHDR, CDR2 SFDVKD. As DNA, the CDR3 is TGTGCCACCAGCCCCAAAATCAATAGACTAGCGGGGTACAATGAGCAGTTCTTC. Translation: CATSPKINRLAGYNEQFF.

In this sample, this clone turned up a few times. The V and J genes are TRBV4-1 and TRBJ2-5, with a tentative D call TRBD2 (7 bases). The CDR3 loop spans 15 amino acids. V was trimmed by 1 base and J by 5 bases, leaving 14 bases between them. Germline V lookup: CDR1 MGHRA, CDR2 YSYEKL. This CDR3 is CASSQGGGARETQYF. The CDR3 DNA reads as TGCGCCAGCAGCCAAGGTGGGGGGGCCCGGGAGACCCAGTACTTC.

The table lists this clone with a count of one. The V gene is TRBV30, the J gene TRBJ1-2; the D gene is possibly TRBD1 (6 bases). This CDR3 has 14 amino acids. V lost 3 bases, J lost 4 bases, and 15 bases lay in between. The germline V gene has CDR1 GTSNPN and CDR2 SVGIG (reference sequence). The CDR3: CAWRADRSGYGYTF. The CDR3 bases are TGTGCCTGGAGGGCCGACAGGTCAGGCTATGGCTACACCTTC.

This CDR3 reads CASSQGLTEAFF. CDR3 bases: TGTGCCAGCAGCCAAGGTCTCACTGAAGCTTTCTTT. The rearrangement uses TRBV3-1 (or the pseudogene TRBV3-2) and TRBJ1-1; D ambiguous. Trimming removed 1 base at V and 4 bases at J, with 4 bases between. The germline V gene encodes CDR1 LGHDT and CDR2 YNNKEL (reference sequence). The CDR3 is 12 residues long.

The chain recombines TRBV2 with TRBJ2-7; D is perhaps TRBD1 (6 bases). Trimming left V 7 bases short and J 0 bases short, with 13 bases between. Germline V lookup: CDR1 SNHLY, CDR2 FYNNEI. The CDR3 length is 14 residues. The CDR3 reads CASTLTGLSYEQYF. The DNA of the CDR3 is TGTGCCAGCACCCTGACAGGCCTCTCCTACGAGCAGTACTTC.

This chain connects TRBV7-6 to TRBJ1-2; tentative D call: TRBD1 (6 bases). Germline CDR1 SGHVS, CDR2 FNYEAQ. Deletions cut 5 bases from V and 2 bases from J, with 18 bases between. CDR3 length: 16 amino acids. CDR3 region: CASSPTPLDRNYGYTF. The CDR3, as DNA: TGTGCCAGCAGCCCTACTCCCTTAGACAGGAACTATGGCTACACCTTC.